This entry concerns a single T cell receptor beta chain. Per the original methods: Using reference gene primer amplification, nucleated cell counts were estimated. Some clones are missing from TCRdb's copy, which holds only in-frame ones; the method was immunoSEQ multiplex PCR. The V and J calls and clone size are taken from that table; D and trimming were inferred from the DNA. The data contain 200,000 to 250,000 clones, about three quarters of them singletons. This specimen comes from a study of blood T cell repertoires in COVID-19. Whole-study context: Researchers got acute and convalescent COVID-19 samples from the United States, Italy and Spain. In each case, the material was cDNA or gDNA derived from T cells, B-cell-depleted T cells, or PBMCs.

The CDR3 has 16 residues. The germline V gene encodes CDR1 SGHRS and CDR2 YFSETQ. J lost 1 base, V lost 4 bases, and 7 bases had no gene match. Sequenced input: peripheral blood. The receptor's source is a woman in her seventies with acute or convalescent COVID-19. The V call is TRBV5-1, the J call TRBJ2-3; 9 bases map to TRBD2. CDR3 amino acids: CASSDRTSVGTDTQYF. The CDR3 nucleotides are TGCGCCAGCAGCGATCGGACTAGCGTGGGCACAGATACGCAGTATTTT.